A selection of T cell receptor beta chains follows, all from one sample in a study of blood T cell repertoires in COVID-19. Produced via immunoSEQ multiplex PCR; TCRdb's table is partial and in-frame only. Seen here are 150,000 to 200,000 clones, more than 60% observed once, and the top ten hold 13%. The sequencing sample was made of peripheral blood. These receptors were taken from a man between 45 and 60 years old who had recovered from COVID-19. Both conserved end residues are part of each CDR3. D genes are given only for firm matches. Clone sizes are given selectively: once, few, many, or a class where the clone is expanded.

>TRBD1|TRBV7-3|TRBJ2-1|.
TGTGCCAGCAGCCTCCGGGACAGGGGGTTCAATGAGCAGTTCTTC
CASSLRDRGFNEQFF
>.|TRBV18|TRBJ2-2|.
TGTGCCAGCTCACCAGTTTGGCCAGGGAACACCGGGGAGCTGTTTTTT
CASSPVWPGNTGELFF
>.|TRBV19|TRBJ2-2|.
TGTGCCAGTAGTCTCGGGACAAAGAACACCGGGGAGCTGTTTTTT
CASSLGTKNTGELFF
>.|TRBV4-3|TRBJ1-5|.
TGCGCCAGCAGCCAAGATTGGGGGGTGAACAATCAGCCCCAGCATTTT
CASSQDWGVNNQPQHF
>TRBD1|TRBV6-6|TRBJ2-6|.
TGTGCCAGCAGTTCCCGACAGGGGGCCGGGGCCAACGTCCTGACTTTC
CASSSRQGAGANVLTF
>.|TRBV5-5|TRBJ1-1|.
TGTGCCAGCAGCCACAGGGAGTGGACTGAAGCTTTCTTT
CASSHREWTEAFF
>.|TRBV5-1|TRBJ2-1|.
TGCGCCAGCAGCCGAGGACCACAGGCAAATGAGCAGTTCTTC
CASSRGPQANEQFF
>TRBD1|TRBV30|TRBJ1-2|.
TGTGCCTGGGCGGCAGGGGGCCACCTCGATCGTGGCTACACCTTC
CAWAAGGHLDRGYTF
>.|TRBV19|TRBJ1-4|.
TGTGCCAGTAGTACGGAACCGGGGGGTGAAAAACTGTTTTTT
CASSTEPGGEKLFF
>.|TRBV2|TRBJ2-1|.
TGTGCCAGCAGTCGGGGGAACAATGAGCAGTTCTTC
CASSRGNNEQFF
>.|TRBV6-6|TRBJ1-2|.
TGTGCCAGCAGTTTGACAGAGATAGGGTTCACCTTC
CASSLTEIGFTF
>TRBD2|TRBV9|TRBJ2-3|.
TGTGCCAGCAGCCTATCAGGACTAGCGGGAGCAGGAGATACGCAGTATTTT
CASSLSGLAGAGDTQYF
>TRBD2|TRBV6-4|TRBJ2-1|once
TGTGCCAGCAGCGTTCTAGCGGGGTCCTACAATGAGCAGTTCTTC
CASSVLAGSYNEQFF
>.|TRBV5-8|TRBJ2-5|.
TGTGCCAGCAGCAGGGACTCCCGCGGCACCCAGTACTTC
CASSRDSRGTQYF
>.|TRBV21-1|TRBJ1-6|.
TGTGCCAGCAGTCAACAGGAATTCTCCTATAATTCACCCCTCCACTTT
CASSQQEFSYNSPLHF
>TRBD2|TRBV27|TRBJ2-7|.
TGTGCCAGCAGTTTATCGAAAGCGGGAGTTTACGAGCAGTACTTC
CASSLSKAGVYEQYF
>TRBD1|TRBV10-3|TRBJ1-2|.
TGTGCCATCAGTGAGTCTCCGGGGACAGCTAACTATGGCTACACCTTC
CAISESPGTANYGYTF
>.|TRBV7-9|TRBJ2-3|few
TGTGCCAGCAGCACGGGAACCACAGATACGCAGTATTTT
CASSTGTTDTQYF
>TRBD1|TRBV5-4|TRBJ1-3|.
TGTGCCAGCAGCCTGGACAGGGGGAATGGAAACACCATATATTTT
CASSLDRGNGNTIYF
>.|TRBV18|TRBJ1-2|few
TGTGCCAGCTCACCCAAACAGGGTGGCTATGGCTACACCTTC
CASSPKQGGYGYTF
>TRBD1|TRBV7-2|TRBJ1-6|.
TGTGCCAGCAGACCGGGACAGTATAATTCACCCCTCCACTTT
CASRPGQYNSPLHF
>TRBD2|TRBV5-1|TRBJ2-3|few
TGCGCCAGCAGCTTGCGGCGGGGGTCAGATACGCAGTATTTT
CASSLRRGSDTQYF
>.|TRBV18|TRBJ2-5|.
TGTGCCAGCTCACCCCCGGGCCTCGCGTCAGGGGAGACCCAGTACTTC
CASSPPGLASGETQYF
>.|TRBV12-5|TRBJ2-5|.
TGTGCTAGTGGTTTGGTACTGGCGGACAGGGAGGGCCAAGAGACCCAGTACTTC
CASGLVLADREGQETQYF
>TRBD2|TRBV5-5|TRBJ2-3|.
TGTGCCAGCAGCAATACCGGGACTAGCGGACGCACAGATACGCAGTATTTT
CASSNTGTSGRTDTQYF
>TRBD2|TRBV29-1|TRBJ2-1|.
TGCAGCGTACGGCCTAGCGGGAGCTCCTACAATGAGCAGTTCTTC
CSVRPSGSSYNEQFF
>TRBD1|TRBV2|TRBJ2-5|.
TGTGCCAGCAGATTGGACAGGGGTGGGTACCAAGAGACCCAGTACTTC
CASRLDRGGYQETQYF